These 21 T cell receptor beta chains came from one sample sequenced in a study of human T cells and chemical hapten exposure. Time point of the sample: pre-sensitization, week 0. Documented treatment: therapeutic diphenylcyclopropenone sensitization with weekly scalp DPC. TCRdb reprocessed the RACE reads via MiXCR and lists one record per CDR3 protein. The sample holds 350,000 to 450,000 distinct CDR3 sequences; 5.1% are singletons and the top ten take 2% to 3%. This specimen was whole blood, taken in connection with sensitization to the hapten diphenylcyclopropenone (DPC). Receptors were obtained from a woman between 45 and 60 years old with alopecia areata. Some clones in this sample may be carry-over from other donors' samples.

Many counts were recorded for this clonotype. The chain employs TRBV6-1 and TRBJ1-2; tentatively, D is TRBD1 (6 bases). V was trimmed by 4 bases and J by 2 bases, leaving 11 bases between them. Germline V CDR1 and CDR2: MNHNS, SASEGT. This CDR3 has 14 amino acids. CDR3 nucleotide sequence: TGTGCCAGCAGTGGGCGAGGGGGAAACTATGGCTACACCTTC. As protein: CASSGRGGNYGYTF.

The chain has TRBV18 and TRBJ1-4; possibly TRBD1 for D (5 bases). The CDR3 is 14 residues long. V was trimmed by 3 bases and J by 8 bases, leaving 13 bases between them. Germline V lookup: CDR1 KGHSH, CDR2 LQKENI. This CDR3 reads CASSPRGDGEKLFF. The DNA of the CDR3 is TGTGCCAGCTCACCTCGAGGGGACGGGGAAAAACTGTTTTTT.

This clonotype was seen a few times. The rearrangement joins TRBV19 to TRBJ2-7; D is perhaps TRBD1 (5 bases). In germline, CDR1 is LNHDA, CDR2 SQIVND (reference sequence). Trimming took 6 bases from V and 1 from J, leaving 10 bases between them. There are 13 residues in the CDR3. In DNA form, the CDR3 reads TGTGCCAGTAGACAGGTTGGGTCCTACGAGCAGTACTTC. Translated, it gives CASRQVGSYEQYF.

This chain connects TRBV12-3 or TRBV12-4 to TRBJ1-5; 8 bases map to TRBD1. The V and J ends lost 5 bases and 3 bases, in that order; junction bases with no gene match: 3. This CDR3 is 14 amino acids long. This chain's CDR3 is CASSGQGPNQPQHF. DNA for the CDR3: TGTGCCAGCAGTGGACAGGGACCCAATCAGCCCCAGCATTTT.

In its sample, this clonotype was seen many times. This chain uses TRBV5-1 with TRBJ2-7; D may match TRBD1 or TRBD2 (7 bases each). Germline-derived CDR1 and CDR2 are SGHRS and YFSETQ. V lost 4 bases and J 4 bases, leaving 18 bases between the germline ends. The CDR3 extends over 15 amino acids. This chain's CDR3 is CASSPRQGGVYEQYF. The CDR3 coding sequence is TGCGCCAGCAGCCCCCGACAGGGAGGGGTTTACGAGCAGTACTTC.

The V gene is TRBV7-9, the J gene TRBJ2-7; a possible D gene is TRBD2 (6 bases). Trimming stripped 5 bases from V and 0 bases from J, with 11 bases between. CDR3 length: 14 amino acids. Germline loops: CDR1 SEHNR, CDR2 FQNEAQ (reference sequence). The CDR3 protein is CASSPPTSSYEQYF. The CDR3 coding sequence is TGTGCCAGCAGCCCCCCGACTAGCTCCTACGAGCAGTACTTC. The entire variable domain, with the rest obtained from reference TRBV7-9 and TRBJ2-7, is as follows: DTGVSQNPRHKITKRGQNVTFRCDPISEHNRLYWYRQTLGQGPEFLTYFQNEAQLEKSRLLSDRFSAERPKGSFSTLEIQRTEQGDSAMYLCASSPPTSSYEQYFGPGTRLTVT.

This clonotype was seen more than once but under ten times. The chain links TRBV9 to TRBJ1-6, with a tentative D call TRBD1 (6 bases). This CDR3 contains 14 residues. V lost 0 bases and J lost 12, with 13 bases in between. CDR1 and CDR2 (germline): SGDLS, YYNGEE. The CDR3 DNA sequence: TGTGCCAGCAGCGTAGAGGGGGGGTCCAGACCCCTCCACTTT. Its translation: CASSVEGGSRPLHF.

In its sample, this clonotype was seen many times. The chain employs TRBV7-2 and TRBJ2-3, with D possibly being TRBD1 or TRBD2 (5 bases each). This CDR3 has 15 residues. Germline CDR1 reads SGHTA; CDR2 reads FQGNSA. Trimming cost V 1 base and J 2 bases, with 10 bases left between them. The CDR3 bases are TGTGCCAGCAGCTTAGATGGGGGTTTCACAGATACGCAGTATTTT. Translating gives CASSLDGGFTDTQYF.

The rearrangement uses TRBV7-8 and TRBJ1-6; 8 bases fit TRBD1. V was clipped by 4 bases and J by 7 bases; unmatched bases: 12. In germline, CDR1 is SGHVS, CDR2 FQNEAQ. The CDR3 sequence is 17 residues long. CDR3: CASSSPGRTGRNSPLHF. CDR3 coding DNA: TGTGCCAGCAGCTCACCCGGAAGGACAGGGCGGAATTCACCCCTCCACTTT.

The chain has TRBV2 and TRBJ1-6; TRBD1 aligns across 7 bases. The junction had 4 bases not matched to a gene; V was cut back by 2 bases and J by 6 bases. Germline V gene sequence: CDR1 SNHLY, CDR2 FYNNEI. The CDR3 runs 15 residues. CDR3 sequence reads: CASSESGQANSPLHF. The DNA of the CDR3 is TGTGCCAGCAGTGAATCAGGACAGGCTAATTCACCCCTCCACTTT.

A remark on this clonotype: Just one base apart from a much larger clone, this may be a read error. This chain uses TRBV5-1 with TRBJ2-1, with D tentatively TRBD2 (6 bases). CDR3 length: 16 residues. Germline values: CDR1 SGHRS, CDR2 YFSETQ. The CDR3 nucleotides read TGCGCCAGCAGCCCCGCGGAAGCGGGCCGCTACAATGAGAAGTTCTTC. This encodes CASSPAEAGRYNEKFF.

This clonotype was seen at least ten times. In nucleotides, the CDR3 is TGTGCCAGCAGCCAGGGGCCGAAAGCCGATACGCAGTATTTT. Amino acids: CASSQGPKADTQYF. The chain uses TRBV7-2 and TRBJ2-3; possible D gene TRBD1, 6 bases. With 5 bases removed from V and 6 bases from J, the gap between germline ends came to 15 bases. The CDR3 runs 14 residues. Germline V gene lookup returns CDR1 SGHTA and CDR2 FQGNSA.

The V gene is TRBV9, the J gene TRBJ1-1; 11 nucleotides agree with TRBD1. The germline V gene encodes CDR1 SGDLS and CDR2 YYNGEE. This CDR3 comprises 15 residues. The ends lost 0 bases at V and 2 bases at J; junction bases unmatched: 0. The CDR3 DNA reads TGTGCCAGCAGCGTAGGGACAGGGGGCAACACTGAAGCTTTCTTT. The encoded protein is CASSVGTGGNTEAFF.

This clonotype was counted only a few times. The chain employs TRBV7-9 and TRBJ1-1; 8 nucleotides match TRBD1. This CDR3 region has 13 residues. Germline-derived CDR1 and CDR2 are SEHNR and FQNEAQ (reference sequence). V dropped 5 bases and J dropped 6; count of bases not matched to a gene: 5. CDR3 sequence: CASSVTGAAEAFF. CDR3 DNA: TGTGCCAGCAGCGTGACAGGGGCTGCTGAAGCTTTCTTT.

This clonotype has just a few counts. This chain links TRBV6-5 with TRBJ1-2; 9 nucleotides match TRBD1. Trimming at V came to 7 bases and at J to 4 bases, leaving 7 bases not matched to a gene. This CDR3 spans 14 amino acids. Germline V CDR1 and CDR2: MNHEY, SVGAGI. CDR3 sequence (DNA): TGTGCCAGCAACCCGGACAGGGGAGCCTATGGCTACACCTTC. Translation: CASNPDRGAYGYTF.

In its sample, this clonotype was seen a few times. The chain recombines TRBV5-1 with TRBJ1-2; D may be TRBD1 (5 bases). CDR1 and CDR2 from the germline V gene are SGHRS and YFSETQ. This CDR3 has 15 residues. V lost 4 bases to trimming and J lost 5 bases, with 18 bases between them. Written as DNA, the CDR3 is TGCGCCAGCAGCCCGGGGTCAGCAGGGACGTATGGCTACACCTTC. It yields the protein CASSPGSAGTYGYTF. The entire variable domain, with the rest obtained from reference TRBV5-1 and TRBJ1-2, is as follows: KAGVTQTPRYLIKTRGQQVTLSCSPISGHRSVSWYQQTPGQGLQFLFEYFSETQRNKGNFPGRFSGRQFSNSRSEMNVSTLELGDSALYLCASSPGSAGTYGYTFGSGTRLTVV.

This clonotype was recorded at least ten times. In nucleotides, the CDR3 is TGTGCCAGCAGTTCCCGACTAGCGGGGGGCACAGATACGCAGTATTTT. Its translation is CASSSRLAGGTDTQYF. The rearrangement uses TRBV6-5 and TRBJ2-3, with 12 nucleotides matching TRBD2. CDR3 length: 16 residues. CDR1 and CDR2 (germline): MNHEY, SVGAGI. Unmatched junction bases numbered 3, after V lost 4 bases and J lost 1 base.

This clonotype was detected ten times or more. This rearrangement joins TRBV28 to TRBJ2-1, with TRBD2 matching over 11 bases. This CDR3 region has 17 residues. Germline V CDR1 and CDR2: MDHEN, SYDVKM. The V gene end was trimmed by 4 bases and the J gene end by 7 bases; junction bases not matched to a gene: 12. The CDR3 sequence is CASSSLTTSGSRNEQFF. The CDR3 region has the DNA TGTGCCAGCAGTTCACTTACTACTAGCGGGAGTCGAAATGAGCAGTTCTTC.

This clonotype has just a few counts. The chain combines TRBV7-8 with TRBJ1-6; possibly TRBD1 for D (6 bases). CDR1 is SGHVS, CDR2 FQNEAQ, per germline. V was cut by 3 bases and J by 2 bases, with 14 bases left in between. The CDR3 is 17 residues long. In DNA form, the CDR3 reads TGTGCCAGCAGCTTCTCCGGGGGCAGTACCTATAATTCACCCCTCCACTTT. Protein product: CASSFSGGSTYNSPLHF.

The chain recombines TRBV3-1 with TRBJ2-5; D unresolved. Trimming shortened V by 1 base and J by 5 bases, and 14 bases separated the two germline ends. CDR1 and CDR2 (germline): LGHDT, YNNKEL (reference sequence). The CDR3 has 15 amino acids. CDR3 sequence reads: CASSQVDPAEETQYF. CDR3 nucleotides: TGTGCCAGCAGCCAAGTGGACCCCGCCGAGGAGACCCAGTACTTC.

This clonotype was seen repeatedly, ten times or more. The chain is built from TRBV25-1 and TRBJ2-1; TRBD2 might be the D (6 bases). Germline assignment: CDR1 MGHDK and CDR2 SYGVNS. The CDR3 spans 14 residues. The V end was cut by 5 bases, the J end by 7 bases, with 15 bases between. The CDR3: CASSFAGSRNEQFF. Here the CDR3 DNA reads TGTGCCAGCAGTTTCGCGGGATCGAGAAATGAGCAGTTCTTC. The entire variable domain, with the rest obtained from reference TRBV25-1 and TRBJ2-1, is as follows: EADIYQTPRYLVIGTGKKITLECSQTMGHDKMYWYQQDPGMELHLIHYSYGVNSTEKGDLSSESTVSRIRTEHFPLTLESARPSHTSQYLCASSFAGSRNEQFFGPGTRLTVL.